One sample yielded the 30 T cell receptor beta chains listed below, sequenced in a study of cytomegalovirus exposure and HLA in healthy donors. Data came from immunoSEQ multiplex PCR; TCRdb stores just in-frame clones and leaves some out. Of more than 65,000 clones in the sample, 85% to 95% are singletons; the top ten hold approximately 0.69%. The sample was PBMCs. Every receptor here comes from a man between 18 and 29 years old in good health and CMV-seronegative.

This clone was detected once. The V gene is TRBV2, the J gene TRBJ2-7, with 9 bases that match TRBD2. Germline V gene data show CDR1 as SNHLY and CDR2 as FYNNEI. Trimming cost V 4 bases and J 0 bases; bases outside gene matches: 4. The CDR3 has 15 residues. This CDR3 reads CASSGAGGYSYEQYF. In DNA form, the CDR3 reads TGTGCCAGCAGTGGAGCGGGGGGATACTCCTACGAGCAGTACTTC.

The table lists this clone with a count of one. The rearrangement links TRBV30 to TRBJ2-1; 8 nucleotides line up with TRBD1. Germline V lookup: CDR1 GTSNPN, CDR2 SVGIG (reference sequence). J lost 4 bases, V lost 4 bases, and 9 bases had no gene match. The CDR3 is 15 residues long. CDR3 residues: CAWIAGQGNYNEQFF. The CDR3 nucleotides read TGTGCCTGGATCGCTGGACAGGGAAATTACAATGAGCAGTTCTTC.

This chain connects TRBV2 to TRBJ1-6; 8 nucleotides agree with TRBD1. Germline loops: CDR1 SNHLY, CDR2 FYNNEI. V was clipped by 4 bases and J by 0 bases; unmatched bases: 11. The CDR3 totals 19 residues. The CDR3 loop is CASSVEGTGRSSYNSPLHF. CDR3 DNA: TGTGCCAGCAGTGTCGAGGGGACAGGCCGCAGCTCCTATAATTCACCCCTCCACTTT.

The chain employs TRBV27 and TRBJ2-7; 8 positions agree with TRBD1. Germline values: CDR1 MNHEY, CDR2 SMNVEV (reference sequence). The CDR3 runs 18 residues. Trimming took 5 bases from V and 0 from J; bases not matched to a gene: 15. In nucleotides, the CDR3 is TGTGCCAGCAGTCAACGGACAGGGAGGTGGGACCTCTCCTACGAGCAGTACTTC. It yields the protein CASSQRTGRWDLSYEQYF.

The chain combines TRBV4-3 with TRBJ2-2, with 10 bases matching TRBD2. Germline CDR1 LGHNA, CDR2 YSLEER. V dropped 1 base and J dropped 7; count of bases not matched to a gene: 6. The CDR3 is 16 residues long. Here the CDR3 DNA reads TGCGCCAGCAGCCAAGTTCCTAGCGGGAGCAGCGGGGAGCTGTTTTTT. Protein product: CASSQVPSGSSGELFF.

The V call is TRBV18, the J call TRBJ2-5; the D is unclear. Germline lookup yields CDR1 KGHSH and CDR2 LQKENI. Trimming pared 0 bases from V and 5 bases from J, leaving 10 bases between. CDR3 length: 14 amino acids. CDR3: CASSPPASRETQYF. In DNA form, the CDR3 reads TGTGCCAGCTCACCACCGGCTTCTAGGGAGACCCAGTACTTC.

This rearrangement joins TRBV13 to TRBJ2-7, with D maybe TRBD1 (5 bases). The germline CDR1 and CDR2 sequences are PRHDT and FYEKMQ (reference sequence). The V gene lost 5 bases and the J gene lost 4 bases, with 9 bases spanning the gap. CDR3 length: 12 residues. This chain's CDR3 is CASSDDRYEQYF. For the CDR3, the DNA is TGTGCCAGCAGCGATGACAGATACGAGCAGTACTTC.

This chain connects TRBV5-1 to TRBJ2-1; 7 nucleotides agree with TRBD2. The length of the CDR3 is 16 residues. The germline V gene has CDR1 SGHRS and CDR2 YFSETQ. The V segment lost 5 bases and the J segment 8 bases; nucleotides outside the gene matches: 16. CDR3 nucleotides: TGCGCCAGCAGGGCGGGTGGAGCGGGACCCTCGGATGAGCAGTTCTTC. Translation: CASRAGGAGPSDEQFF. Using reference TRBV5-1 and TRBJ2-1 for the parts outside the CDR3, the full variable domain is KAGVTQTPRYLIKTRGQQVTLSCSPISGHRSVSWYQQTPGQGLQFLFEYFSETQRNKGNFPGRFSGRQFSNSRSEMNVSTLELGDSALYLCASRAGGAGPSDEQFFGPGTRLTVL.

The CDR3 loop reads CAISVSPGQGLLNYGYTF. The CDR3 DNA reads TGTGCCATCAGTGTATCCCCGGGACAGGGTCTTCTTAACTATGGCTACACCTTC. The chain combines TRBV10-3 with TRBJ1-2; TRBD1 matches at 9 bases. The CDR3 runs 18 residues. V shed 4 bases, J shed 1 base, and the junction held 13 bases outside the gene matches. Looked up from germline, CDR1 is ENHRY and CDR2 is SYGVKD.

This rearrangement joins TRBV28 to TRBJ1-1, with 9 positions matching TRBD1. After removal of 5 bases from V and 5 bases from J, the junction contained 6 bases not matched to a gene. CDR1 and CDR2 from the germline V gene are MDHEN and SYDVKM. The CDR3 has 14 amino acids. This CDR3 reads CASSRDRVWTEAFF. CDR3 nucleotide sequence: TGTGCCAGCAGTAGGGACAGGGTTTGGACTGAAGCTTTCTTT.

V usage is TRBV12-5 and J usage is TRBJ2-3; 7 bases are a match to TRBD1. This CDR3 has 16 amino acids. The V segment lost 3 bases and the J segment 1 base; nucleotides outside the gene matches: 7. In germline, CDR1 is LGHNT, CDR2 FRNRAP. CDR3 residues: CASGLNHRGGTDTQYF. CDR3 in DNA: TGTGCTAGTGGTTTAAACCACAGGGGAGGCACAGATACGCAGTATTTT.

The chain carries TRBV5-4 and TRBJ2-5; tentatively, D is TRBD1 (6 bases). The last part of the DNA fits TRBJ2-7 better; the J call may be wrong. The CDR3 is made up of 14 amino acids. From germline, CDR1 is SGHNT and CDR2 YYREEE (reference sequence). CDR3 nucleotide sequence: TGTGCCAGCAGCCGTACAGGGTTATCCTACGAGCAGTACTTC. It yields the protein CASSRTGLSYEQYF.

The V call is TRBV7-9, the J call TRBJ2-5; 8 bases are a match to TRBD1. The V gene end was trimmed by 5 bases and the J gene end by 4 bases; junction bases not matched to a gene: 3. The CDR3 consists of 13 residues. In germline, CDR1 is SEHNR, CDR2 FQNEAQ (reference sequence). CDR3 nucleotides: TGTGCCAGCAGCCGAGGACAGGGAGAGACCCAGTACTTC. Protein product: CASSRGQGETQYF. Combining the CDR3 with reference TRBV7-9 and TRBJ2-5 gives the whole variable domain DTGVSQNPRHKITKRGQNVTFRCDPISEHNRLYWYRQTLGQGPEFLTYFQNEAQLEKSRLLSDRFSAERPKGSFSTLEIQRTEQGDSAMYLCASSRGQGETQYFGPGTRLLVL.

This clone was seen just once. In DNA form, the CDR3 reads TGTGCCTGGAGCTGGGGGGGGAATCAGCCCCAGCATTTT. Its protein is CAWSWGGNQPQHF. The chain is built from TRBV30 and TRBJ1-5, with D maybe TRBD1 (5 bases). V was trimmed by 3 bases and J by 4 bases, leaving 10 bases between them. This CDR3 is built from 13 residues. Germline CDR1 GTSNPN, CDR2 SVGIG (reference sequence). Full variable domain (missing parts from reference TRBV30 and TRBJ1-5): SQTIHQWPATLVQPVGSPLSLECTVEGTSNPNLYWYRQAAGRGLQLLFYSVGIGQISSEVPQNLSASRPQDRQFILSSKKLLLSDSGFYLCAWSWGGNQPQHFGDGTRLSIL.

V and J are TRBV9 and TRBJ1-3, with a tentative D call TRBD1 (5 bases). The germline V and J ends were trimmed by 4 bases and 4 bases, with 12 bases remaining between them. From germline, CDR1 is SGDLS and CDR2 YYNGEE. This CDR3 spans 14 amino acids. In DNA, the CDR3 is TGTGCCAGCAGCCCGCAGGGTTCAGGAAACACCATATATTTT. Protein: CASSPQGSGNTIYF.

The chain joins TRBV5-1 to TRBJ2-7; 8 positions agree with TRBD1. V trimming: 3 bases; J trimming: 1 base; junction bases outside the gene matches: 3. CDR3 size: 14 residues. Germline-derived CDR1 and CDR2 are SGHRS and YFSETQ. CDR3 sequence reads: CASSSQGASYEQYF. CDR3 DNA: TGCGCCAGCAGCTCGCAGGGGGCTTCCTACGAGCAGTACTTC.

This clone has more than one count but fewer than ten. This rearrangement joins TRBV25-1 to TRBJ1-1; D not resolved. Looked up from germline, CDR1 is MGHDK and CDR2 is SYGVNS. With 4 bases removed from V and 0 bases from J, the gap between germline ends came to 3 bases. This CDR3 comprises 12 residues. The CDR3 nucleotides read TGTGCCAGCAGTGCAATGAACACTGAAGCTTTCTTT. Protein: CASSAMNTEAFF.

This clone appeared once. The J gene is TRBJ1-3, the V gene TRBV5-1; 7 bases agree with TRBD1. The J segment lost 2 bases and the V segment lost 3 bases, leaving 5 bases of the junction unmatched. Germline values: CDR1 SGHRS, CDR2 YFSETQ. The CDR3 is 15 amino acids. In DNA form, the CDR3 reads TGCGCCAGCAGCTCCGACAGGGTACCTGGAAACACCATATATTTT. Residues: CASSSDRVPGNTIYF.

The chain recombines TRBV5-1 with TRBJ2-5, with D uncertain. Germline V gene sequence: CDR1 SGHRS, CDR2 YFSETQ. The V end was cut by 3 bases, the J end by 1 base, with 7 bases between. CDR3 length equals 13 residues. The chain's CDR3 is CASSSLSQETQYF. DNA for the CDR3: TGCGCCAGCAGCTCCCTCAGCCAAGAGACCCAGTACTTC.

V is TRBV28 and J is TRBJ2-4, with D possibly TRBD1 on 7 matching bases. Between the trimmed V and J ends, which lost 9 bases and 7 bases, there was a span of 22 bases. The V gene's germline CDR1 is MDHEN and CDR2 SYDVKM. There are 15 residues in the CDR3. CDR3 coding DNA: TGTGCCAGTGTGCAGGGGGTTGAGGAGGGTAACATTCAGTACTTC. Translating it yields CASVQGVEEGNIQYF.

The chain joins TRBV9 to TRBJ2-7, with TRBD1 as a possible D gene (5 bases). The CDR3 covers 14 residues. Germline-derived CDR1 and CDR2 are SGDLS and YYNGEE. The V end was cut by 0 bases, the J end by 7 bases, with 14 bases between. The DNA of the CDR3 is TGTGCCAGCAGCGTAGTGGCCAGGGCCGGAGAGCAGTACTTC. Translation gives CASSVVARAGEQYF.

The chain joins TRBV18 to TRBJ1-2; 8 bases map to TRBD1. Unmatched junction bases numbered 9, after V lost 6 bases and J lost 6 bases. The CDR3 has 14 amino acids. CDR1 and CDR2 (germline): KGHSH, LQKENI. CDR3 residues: CASSPGGRGDGYTF. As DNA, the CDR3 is TGTGCCAGCTCTCCAGGGGGCAGGGGGGATGGCTACACCTTC.

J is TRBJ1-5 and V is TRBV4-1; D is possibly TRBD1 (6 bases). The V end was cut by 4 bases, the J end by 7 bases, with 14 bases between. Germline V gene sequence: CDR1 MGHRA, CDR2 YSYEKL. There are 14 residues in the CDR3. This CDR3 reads CASSLQGEGQPQHF. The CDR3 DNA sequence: TGCGCCAGCAGCCTACAGGGTGAAGGGCAGCCCCAGCATTTT.

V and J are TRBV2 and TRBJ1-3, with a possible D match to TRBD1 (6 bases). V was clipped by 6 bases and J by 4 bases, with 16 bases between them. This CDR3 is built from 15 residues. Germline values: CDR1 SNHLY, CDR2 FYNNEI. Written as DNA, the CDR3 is TGTGCCAGCAGAGAGAAACAGGGATCGGGAAACACCATATATTTT. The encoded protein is CASREKQGSGNTIYF.

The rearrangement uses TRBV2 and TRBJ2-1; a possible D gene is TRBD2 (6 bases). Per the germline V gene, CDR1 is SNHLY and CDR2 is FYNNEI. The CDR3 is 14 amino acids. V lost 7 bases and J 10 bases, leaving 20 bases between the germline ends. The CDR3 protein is CASTEGTSPREQFF. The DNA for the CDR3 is TGTGCCAGCACCGAGGGGACTTCTCCCCGCGAGCAGTTCTTC.

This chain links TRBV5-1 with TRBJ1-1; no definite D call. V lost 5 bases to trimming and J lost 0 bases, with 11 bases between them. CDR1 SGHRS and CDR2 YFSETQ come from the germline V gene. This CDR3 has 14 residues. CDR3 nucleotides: TGCGCCAGCAGACCAGACTCGCTGAACACTGAAGCTTTCTTT. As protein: CASRPDSLNTEAFF.

In nucleotides, the CDR3 is TGTGCCAGCAGTGAGGGGACTAGCGGACCCACAGATACGCAGTATTTT. It encodes CASSEGTSGPTDTQYF. The V and J genes are TRBV2 and TRBJ2-3; 11 nucleotides line up with TRBD2. CDR3 length: 16 residues. V was clipped by 3 bases and J by 2 bases; unmatched bases: 4. Germline assignment: CDR1 SNHLY and CDR2 FYNNEI.

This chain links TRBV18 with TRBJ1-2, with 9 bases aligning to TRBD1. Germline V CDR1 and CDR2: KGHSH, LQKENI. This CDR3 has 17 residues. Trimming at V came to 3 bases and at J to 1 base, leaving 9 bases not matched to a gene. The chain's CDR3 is CASSPQAGTGINYGYTF. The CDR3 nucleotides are TGTGCCAGCTCACCTCAAGCAGGGACAGGGATTAACTATGGCTACACCTTC.

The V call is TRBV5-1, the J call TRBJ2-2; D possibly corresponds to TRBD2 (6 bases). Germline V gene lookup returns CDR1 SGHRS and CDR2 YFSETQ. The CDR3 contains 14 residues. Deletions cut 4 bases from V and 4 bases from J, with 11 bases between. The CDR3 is CASSQEGTTGELFF. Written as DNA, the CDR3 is TGCGCCAGCAGCCAGGAGGGGACCACCGGGGAGCTGTTTTTT.

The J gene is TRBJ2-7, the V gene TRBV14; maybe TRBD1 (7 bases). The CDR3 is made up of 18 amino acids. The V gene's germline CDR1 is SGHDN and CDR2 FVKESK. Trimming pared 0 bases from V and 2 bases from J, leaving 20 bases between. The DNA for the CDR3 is TGTGCCAGCAGCCAAGATAGGGGACTCCGGGACAGAACCTACGAGCAGTACTTC. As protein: CASSQDRGLRDRTYEQYF.